This is a list of T cell receptor beta chains from one sample in a study of cytomegalovirus exposure and HLA in healthy donors. Produced via immunoSEQ multiplex PCR; TCRdb's table is partial and in-frame only. The data contain tens of thousands of clones, 82% of them seen just once; the ten biggest clones take up 3.8%. Sequences were obtained from PBMCs. These receptors came from a man aged 45 to 65 in good health and CMV-seronegative. CDR3s include the opening cysteine and the closing phenylalanine or tryptophan. The order of the fields is clone size, D gene, V gene, J gene, CDR3 protein, CDR3 DNA. D genes are given only for firm matches. The size of a clone is reported for some rows only, either as once, few or many, or as a class for expanded clones.

-	-	TRBV29-1	TRBJ1-2	CSPYLRQGDYGYTF	TGCAGCCCTTACTTAAGGCAGGGCGACTATGGCTACACCTTC
-	-	TRBV5-8	TRBJ1-4	CASSRGQTNEKLFF	TGTGCCAGCAGCCGCGGACAGACTAATGAAAAACTGTTTTTT
-	-	TRBV7-9	TRBJ2-7	CASSLGTVPYEQYF	TGTGCCAGCAGCTTAGGGACAGTGCCGTACGAGCAGTACTTC
few	-	TRBV6-6	TRBJ1-5	CASRLNEEQPQHF	TGTGCCAGCCGTCTCAACGAGGAGCAGCCCCAGCATTTT
-	TRBD1	TRBV4-2	TRBJ2-3	CASSQGKDRGHIDTQYF	TGTGCCAGCAGCCAAGGGAAAGACAGGGGGCATATAGATACGCAGTATTTT
once	TRBD2	TRBV5-1	TRBJ2-3	CASSLELAGADTQYF	TGCGCCAGCAGCTTGGAACTAGCGGGAGCAGATACGCAGTATTTT
once	TRBD1	TRBV5-1	TRBJ1-2	CASSPGQAHNYGYTF	TGCGCCAGCAGCCCTGGACAGGCGCATAACTATGGCTACACCTTC
-	TRBD1	TRBV29-1	TRBJ1-5	CSVTGGFNQPQHF	TGCAGCGTTACAGGGGGCTTCAATCAGCCCCAGCATTTT
-	-	TRBV15	TRBJ2-3	CATSRGGSGGNTDTQYF	TGTGCCACCAGCAGAGGTGGTTCAGGGGGGAACACAGATACGCAGTATTTT
once	TRBD2	TRBV9	TRBJ2-7	CASSAGTSGTYEQYF	TGTGCCAGCAGCGCCGGGACTAGCGGAACCTACGAGCAGTACTTC
-	-	TRBV5-6	TRBJ2-2	CASSFNRVGGGELFF	TGTGCCAGCAGCTTCAACAGGGTCGGCGGGGGGGAGCTGTTTTTT
-	-	TRBV2	TRBJ2-7	CASSERGGSYEQYF	TGTGCCAGCAGTGAACGGGGAGGAAGCTACGAGCAGTACTTC
-	-	TRBV9	TRBJ2-2	CASSGGQPNTGELFF	TGTGCCAGCAGCGGGGGACAACCGAACACCGGGGAGCTGTTTTTT
few	TRBD1	TRBV5-5	TRBJ1-5	CASSEGQGNSNQPQHF	TGTGCCAGCAGTGAAGGACAGGGGAATAGCAATCAGCCCCAGCATTTT
-	TRBD1	TRBV28	TRBJ2-7	CASSQRPPTGGYEQYF	TGTGCCAGCAGCCAAAGGCCTCCCACAGGGGGGTACGAGCAGTACTTC
-	-	TRBV29-1	TRBJ2-4	CSVEDLRGAKNIQYF	TGCAGCGTTGAAGATCTACGTGGAGCCAAAAACATTCAGTACTTC
-	TRBD1	TRBV10-3	TRBJ2-1	CAISELGQFYNEQFF	TGTGCCATCAGTGAGTTGGGACAGTTCTACAATGAGCAGTTCTTC
few	TRBD1	TRBV10-2	TRBJ2-7	CASRLPGQGAEEQYF	TGCGCCAGCAGACTTCCGGGACAGGGGGCTGAGGAGCAGTACTTC
few	TRBD1	TRBV5-4	TRBJ2-7	CASSPDRGALEQYF	TGTGCCAGCAGCCCGGACAGGGGAGCCCTCGAGCAGTACTTC
-	-	TRBV28	TRBJ1-5	CASSLGGSNNQPQHF	TGTGCCAGCAGTTTAGGCGGGTCAAACAATCAGCCCCAGCATTTT